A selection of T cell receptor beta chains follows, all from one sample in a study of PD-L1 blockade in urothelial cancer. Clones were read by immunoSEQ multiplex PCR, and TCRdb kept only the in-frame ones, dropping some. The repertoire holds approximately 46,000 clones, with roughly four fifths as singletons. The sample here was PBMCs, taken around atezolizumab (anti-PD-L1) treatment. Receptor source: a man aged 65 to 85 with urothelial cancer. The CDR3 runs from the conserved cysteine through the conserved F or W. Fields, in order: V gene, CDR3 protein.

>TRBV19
CASSIGRGQPQHF
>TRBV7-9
CASSLETGTGKSLSYGYTF
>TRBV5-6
CASRRTEQETQYF
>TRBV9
CASSVDPTGVGNEQFF
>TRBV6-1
CASSEPLGQQNPSGANVLTF
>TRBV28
CASSSFYEQYF
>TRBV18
CASSPERVTRSGNTIYF
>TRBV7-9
CASSFTGQLEAFF
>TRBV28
CASSPPEGRNEQFF
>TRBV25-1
CASSEFGEETQYF
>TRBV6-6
CASSSLLSYNEQFF
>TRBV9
CASSVREAGVFYNEQFF
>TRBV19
CASSISGLAGDGDHEQFF
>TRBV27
CASSPIQGFSGYTF
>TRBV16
CASSEGLAGVSDGETQYF
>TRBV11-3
CASSSEGLPGYGYTF
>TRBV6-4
CASSKEELADTQYF